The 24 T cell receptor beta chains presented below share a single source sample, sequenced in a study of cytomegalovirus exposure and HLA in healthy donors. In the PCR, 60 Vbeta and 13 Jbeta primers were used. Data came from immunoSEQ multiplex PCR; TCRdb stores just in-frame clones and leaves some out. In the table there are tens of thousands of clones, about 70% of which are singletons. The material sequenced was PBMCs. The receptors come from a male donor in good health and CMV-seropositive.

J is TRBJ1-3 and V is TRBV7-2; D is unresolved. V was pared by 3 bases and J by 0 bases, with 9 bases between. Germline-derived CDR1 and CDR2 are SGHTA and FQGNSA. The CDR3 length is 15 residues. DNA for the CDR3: TGTGCCAGCAGCTTTGCTTCGGTCTCTGGAAACACCATATATTTT. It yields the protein CASSFASVSGNTIYF.

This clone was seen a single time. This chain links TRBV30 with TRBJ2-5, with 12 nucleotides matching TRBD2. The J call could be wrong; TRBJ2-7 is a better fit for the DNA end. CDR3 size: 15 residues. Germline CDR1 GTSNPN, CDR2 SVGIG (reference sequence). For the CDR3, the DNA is TGTGCCTGGGCGGGTGGGACTAGCGGGTCCTACGAGCAGTACTTC. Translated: CAWAGGTSGSYEQYF.

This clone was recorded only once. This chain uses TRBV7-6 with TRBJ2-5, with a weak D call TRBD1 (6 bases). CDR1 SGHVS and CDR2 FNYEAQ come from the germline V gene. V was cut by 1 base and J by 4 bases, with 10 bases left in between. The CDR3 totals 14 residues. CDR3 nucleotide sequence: TGTGCCAGCAGCTTAGTGGTAGGGGGAGAGACCCAGTACTTC. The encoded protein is CASSLVVGGETQYF.

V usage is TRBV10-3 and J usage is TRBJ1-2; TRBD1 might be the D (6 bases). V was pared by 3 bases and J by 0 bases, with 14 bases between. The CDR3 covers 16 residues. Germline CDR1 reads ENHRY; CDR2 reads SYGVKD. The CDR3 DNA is TGTGCCATCAGTGAAAGGTTACAGGGCACTAACTATGGCTACACCTTC. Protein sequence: CAISERLQGTNYGYTF.

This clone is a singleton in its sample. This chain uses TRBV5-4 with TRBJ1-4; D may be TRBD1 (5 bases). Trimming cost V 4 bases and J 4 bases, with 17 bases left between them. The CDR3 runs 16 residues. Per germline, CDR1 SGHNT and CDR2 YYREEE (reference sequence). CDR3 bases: TGTGCCAGCAGCCCCCGACGGCAGGGAGGTAATGAAAAACTGTTTTTT. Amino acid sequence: CASSPRRQGGNEKLFF. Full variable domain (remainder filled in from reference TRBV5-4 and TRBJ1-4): ETGVTQSPTHLIKTRGQQVTLRCSSQSGHNTVSWYQQALGQGPQFIFQYYREEENGRGNFPPRFSGLQFPNYSSELNVNALELDDSALYLCASSPRRQGGNEKLFFGSGTQLSVL.

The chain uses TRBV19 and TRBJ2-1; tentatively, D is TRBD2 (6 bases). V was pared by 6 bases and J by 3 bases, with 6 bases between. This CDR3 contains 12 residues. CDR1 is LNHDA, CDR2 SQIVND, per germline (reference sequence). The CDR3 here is CASSGSYNEQFF. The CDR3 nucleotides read TGTGCCAGTAGCGGGAGCTACAATGAGCAGTTCTTC.

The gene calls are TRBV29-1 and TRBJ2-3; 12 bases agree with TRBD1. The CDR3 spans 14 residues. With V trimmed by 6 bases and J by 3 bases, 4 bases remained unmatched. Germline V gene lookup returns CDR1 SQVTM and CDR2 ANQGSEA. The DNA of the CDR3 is TGCAGCGTCCGGGACAGGGGGCCGACAGATACGCAGTATTTT. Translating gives CSVRDRGPTDTQYF.

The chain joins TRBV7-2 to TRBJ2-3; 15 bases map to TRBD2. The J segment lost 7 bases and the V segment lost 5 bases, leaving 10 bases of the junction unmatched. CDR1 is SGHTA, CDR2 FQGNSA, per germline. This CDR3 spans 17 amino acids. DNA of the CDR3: TGTGCCAGCAGCCCCCCAGGACTAGCGGGGGGGACGCATACGCAGTATTTT. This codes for CASSPPGLAGGTHTQYF.

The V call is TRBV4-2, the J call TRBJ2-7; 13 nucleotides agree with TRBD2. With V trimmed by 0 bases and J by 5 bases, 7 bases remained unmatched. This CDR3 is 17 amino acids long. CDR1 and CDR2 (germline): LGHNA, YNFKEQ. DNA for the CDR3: TGTGCCAGCAGCCAAGACCTTGGGGGGACTAGCGGGAACGAGCAGTACTTC. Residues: CASSQDLGGTSGNEQYF.

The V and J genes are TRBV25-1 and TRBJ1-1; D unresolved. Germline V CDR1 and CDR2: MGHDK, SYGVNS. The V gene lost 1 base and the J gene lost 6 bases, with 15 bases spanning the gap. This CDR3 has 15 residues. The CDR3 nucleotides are TGTGCCAGCAGTGAATCTCCGGGGAAAAAGGCTGAAGCTTTCTTT. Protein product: CASSESPGKKAEAFF.

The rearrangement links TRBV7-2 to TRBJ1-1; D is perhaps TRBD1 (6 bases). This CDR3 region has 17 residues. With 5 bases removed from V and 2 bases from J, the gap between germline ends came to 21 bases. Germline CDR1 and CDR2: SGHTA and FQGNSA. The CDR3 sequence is CASSGRGGRVGNTEAFF. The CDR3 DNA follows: TGTGCCAGCAGCGGGAGGGGGGGGCGCGTAGGCAACACTGAAGCTTTCTTT.

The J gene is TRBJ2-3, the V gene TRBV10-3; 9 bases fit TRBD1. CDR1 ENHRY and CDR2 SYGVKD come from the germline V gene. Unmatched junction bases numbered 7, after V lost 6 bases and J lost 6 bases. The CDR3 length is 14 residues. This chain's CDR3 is CAIRLQGADDTQYF. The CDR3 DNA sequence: TGTGCCATCAGACTACAGGGGGCGGACGATACGCAGTATTTT.

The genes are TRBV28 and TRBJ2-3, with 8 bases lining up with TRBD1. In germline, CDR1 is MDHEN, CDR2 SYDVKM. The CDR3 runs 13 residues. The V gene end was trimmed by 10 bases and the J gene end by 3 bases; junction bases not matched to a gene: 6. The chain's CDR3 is CATRQGITDTQYF. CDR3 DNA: TGTGCCACAAGACAGGGGATAACAGATACGCAGTATTTT.

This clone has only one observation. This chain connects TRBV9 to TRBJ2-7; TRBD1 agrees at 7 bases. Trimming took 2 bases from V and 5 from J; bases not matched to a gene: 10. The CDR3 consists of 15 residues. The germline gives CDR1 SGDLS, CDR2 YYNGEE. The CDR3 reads CASSVRDRAGNEQYF. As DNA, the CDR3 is TGTGCCAGCAGCGTCCGGGACAGAGCAGGGAACGAGCAGTACTTC.

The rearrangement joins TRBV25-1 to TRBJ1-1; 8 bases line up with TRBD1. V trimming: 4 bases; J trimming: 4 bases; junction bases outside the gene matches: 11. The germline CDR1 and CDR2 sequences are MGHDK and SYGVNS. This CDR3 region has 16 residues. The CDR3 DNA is TGTGCCAGCAGTGCCGTACCGGGACAGGCCATCACTGAAGCTTTCTTT. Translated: CASSAVPGQAITEAFF.

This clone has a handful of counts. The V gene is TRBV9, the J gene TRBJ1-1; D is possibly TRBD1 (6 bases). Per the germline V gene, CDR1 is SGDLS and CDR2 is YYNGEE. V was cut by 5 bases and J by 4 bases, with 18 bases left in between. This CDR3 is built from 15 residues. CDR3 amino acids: CASRPGGAESTEAFF. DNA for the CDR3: TGTGCCAGCAGACCCGGGGGGGCCGAGAGCACTGAAGCTTTCTTT.

The CDR3 reads CASSIDRGDYGYTF. The CDR3 DNA reads as TGTGCCAGTAGTATCGACAGGGGTGACTATGGCTACACCTTC. The chain is built from TRBV19 and TRBJ1-2; TRBD1 matches at 8 bases. This CDR3 has 14 amino acids. V lost 3 bases, J lost 3 bases, and 3 bases stayed unmatched. Germline V gene data show CDR1 as LNHDA and CDR2 as SQIVND (reference sequence).

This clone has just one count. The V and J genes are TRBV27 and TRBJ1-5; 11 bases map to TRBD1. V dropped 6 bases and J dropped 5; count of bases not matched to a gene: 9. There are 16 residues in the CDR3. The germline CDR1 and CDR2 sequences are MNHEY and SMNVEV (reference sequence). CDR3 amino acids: CASRPGQGVTHQPQHF. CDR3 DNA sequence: TGTGCCAGCAGGCCGGGACAGGGGGTGACCCATCAGCCCCAGCATTTT.

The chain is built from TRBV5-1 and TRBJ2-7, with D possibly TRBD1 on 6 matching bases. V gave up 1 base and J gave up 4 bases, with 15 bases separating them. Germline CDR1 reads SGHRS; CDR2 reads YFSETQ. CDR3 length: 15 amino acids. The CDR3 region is CASSLQGKGEYEQYF. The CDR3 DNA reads TGCGCCAGCAGCTTGCAGGGAAAGGGGGAATACGAGCAGTACTTC.

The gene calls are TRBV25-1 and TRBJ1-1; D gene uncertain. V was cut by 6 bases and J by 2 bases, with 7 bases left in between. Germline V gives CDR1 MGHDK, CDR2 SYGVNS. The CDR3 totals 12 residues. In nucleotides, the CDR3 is TGTGCCAGCAGCACGAGTAACACTGAAGCTTTCTTT. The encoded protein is CASSTSNTEAFF.

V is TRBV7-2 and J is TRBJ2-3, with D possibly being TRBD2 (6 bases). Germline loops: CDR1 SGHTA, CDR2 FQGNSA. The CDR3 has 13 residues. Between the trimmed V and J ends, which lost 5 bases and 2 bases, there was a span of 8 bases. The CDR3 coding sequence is TGTGCCAGCAGCAGGCGGGACACAGATACGCAGTATTTT. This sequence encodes CASSRRDTDTQYF.

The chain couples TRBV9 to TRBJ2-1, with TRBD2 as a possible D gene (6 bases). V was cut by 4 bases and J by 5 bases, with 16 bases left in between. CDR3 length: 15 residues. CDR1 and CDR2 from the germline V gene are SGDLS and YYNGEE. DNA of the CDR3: TGTGCCAGCAGCACCGCCGGGACTTCCCACAATGAGCAGTTCTTC. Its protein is CASSTAGTSHNEQFF.

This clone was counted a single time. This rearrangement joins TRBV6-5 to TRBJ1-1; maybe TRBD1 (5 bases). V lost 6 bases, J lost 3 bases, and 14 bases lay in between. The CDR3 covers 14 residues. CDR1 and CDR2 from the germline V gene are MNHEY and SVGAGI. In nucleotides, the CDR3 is TGTGCCAGCAGACCCAGGGATCGGGACACTGAAGCTTTCTTT. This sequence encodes CASRPRDRDTEAFF.

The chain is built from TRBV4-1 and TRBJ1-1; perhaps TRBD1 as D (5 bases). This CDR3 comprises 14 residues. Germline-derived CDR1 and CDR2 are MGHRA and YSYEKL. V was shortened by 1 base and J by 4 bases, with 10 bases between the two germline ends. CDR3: CASSQGGVGTEAFF. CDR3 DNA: TGCGCCAGCAGCCAAGGGGGGGTGGGCACTGAAGCTTTCTTT.